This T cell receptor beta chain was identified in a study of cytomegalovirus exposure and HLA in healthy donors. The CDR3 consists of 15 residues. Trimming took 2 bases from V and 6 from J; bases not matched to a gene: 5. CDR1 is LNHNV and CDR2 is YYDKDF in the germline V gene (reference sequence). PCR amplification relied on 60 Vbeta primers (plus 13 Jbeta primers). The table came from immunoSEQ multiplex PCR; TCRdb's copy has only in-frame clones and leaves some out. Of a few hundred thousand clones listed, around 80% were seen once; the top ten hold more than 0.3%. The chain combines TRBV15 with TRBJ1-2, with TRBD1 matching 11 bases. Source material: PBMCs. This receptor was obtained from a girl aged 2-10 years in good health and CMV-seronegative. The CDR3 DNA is TGTGCCACCAGCAGACCCGGACAGGGGGCAAATGGCTACACCTTC. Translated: CATSRPGQGANGYTF.